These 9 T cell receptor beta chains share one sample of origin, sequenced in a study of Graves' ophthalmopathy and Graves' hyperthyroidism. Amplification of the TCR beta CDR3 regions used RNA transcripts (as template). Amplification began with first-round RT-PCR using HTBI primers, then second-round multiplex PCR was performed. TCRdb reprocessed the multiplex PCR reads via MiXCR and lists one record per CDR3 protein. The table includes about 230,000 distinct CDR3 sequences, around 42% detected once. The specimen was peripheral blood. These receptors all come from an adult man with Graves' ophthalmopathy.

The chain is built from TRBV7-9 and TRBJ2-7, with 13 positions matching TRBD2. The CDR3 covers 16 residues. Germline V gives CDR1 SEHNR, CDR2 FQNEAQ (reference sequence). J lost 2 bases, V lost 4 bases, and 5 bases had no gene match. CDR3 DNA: TGTGCCAGCAGCTCAAGACTAGCGGGGGGCACCTACGAGCAGTACTTC. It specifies CASSSRLAGGTYEQYF.

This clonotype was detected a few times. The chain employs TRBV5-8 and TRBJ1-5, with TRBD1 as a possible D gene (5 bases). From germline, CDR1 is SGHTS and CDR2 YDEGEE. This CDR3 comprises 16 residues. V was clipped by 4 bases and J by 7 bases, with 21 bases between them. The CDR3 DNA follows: TGTGCCAGCAGCCAGACCGGGACCCGAGGTGGGCAGCCCCAGCATTTT. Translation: CASSQTGTRGGQPQHF. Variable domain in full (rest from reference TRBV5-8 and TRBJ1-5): EAGVTQSPTHLIKTRGQQATLRCSPISGHTSVYWYQQALGLGLQFLLWYDEGEERNRGNFPPRFSGRQFPNYSSELNVNALELEDSALYLCASSQTGTRGGQPQHFGDGTRLSIL.

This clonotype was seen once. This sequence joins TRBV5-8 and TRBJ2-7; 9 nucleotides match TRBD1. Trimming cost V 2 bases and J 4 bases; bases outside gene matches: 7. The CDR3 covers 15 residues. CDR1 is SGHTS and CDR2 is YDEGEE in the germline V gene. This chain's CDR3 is CASSFTGGVRYEQYF. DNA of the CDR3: TGTGCCAGCAGCTTCACAGGGGGCGTAAGGTACGAGCAGTACTTC.

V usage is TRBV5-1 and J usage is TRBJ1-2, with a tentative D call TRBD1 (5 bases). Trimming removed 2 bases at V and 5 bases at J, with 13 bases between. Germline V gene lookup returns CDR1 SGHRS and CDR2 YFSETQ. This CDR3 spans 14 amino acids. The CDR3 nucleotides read TGCGCCAGCAGCTTCGGGACCAGGAGGTATGGCTACACCTTC. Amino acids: CASSFGTRRYGYTF. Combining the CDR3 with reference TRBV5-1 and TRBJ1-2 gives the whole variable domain KAGVTQTPRYLIKTRGQQVTLSCSPISGHRSVSWYQQTPGQGLQFLFEYFSETQRNKGNFPGRFSGRQFSNSRSEMNVSTLELGDSALYLCASSFGTRRYGYTFGSGTRLTVV.

The CDR3 bases are TGCAGTGCTAGACCCCAGACGCCGACAGGCTCCACCGGGGAGCTGTTTTTT. Its protein is CSARPQTPTGSTGELFF. V gene TRBV20-1 combines with J gene TRBJ2-2; maybe TRBD1 (6 bases). V was pared by 2 bases and J by 4 bases, with 20 bases between. CDR3 length: 17 amino acids. Germline V CDR1 and CDR2: DFQATT, SNEGSKA (reference sequence).

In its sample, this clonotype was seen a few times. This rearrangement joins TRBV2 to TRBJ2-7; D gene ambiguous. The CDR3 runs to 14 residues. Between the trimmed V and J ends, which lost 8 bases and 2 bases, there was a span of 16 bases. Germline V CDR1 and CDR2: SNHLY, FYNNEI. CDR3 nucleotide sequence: TGTGCCAGCTTGCCCCCAAAGCCCCCCTACGAGCAGTACTTC. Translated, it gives CASLPPKPPYEQYF.

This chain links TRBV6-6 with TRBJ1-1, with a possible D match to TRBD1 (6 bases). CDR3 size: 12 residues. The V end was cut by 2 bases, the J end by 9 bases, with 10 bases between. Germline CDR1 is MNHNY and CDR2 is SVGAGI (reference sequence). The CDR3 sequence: CASSYTGNQAFF. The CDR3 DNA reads TGTGCCAGCAGTTACACAGGGAACCAAGCTTTCTTT.

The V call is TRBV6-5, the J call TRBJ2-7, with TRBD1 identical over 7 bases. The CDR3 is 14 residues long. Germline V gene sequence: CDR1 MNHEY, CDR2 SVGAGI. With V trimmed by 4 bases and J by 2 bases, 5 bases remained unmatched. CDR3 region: CASSSTGETYEQYF. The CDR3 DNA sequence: TGTGCCAGCAGTTCCACAGGGGAAACCTACGAGCAGTACTTC.

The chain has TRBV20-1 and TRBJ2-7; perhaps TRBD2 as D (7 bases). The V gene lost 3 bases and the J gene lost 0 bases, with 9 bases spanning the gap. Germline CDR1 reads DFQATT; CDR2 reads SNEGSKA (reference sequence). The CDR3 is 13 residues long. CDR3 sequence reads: CSARGGASYEQYF. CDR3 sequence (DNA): TGCAGTGCTAGGGGGGGGGCCTCCTACGAGCAGTACTTC.